This T cell receptor beta chain was found in a study of T cells expressing NK-cell markers (dated by TCRdb to about 2020). About the investigation overall: Three sorted T-cell subsets (CD3+CD56+NKG2C+, CD3+CD56+NKG2C- and CD3+CD56-NKG2C+) from about 8 donors had their TCR beta-chain repertoires profiled. Seven of the eight sequenced donors were HCMV-seropositive and one was HCMV-seronegative. Libraries were sequenced as 2 x 150 bp reads on Illumina HiSeq 2000/2500, MiSeq or NextSeq. The study sequenced eight donors, all healthy volunteers chosen at random: three men and five women. Overall results and qualifications from the work: Those dominant clonotypes were again the most abundant among CD3+CD56-NKG2C+ cells in several donors, at roughly 28.3-65%. In about 6 donors, the dominant CD3+CD56+NKG2C+ clonotypes were found to rank among the top 10 CD8+ clonotypes and to make up about 1.0-7.5% of CD8+ T cells. It remained unclear whether the expanded NKG2C-expressing T cell clones were specific for HCMV antigens.

About this clonotype itself: Its target antigen remains unknown.

The CDR1 and CDR2 encoded by the germline V gene (reference sequence) are DFQATT and SNEGSKA. The CDR3 runs 15 residues from the cysteine to the phenylalanine. The protein alone is recorded here. Sequencing relied on an Illumina HiSeq 2000. 5'RACE template switching, by which a universal primer site and unique molecular identifiers were added, was used to make TCR beta cDNA libraries. Synthesis of cDNA was primed from the TCR beta constant segment and was followed by two consecutive PCR amplification steps. Turning to the authors' computational methods: Reads were demultiplexed and grouped by UMI with MIGEC, and clonotypes were assembled and quantified with MiTCR. To remove erroneous sequences, TCR cDNA sequences were retained only when supported by two or more reads. The tcR package was used for downstream repertoire analysis, with clonotypes matched between fractions based on CDR3 nucleotide sequence plus V segment. VDJmatch was used to annotate antigen specificity against VDJdb, with one amino acid substitution allowed in CDR3. TCRdb reprocessed the reads; each CDR3 protein sequence makes one entry, and DNA is unavailable. These V and J calls rely on TCRdb rather than the paper's analysis. This sample's table contains some 390,000 distinct CDR3 sequences. The ten most abundant clones make up about 10% of the sample.

HCMV serostatus was determined by detecting HCMV-specific IgG in serum with a commercial ELISA kit. Peripheral blood mononuclear cells were isolated from blood by Ficoll density gradient centrifugation. The sequenced material came from blood T cells: a sorted CD56 or NKG2C T cell subset, CD4+ or CD8+ T cells, or bulk PBMC T cells (not recorded which). The rearranged chain carries TRBV20-1 and TRBJ2-5; the TCRdb D gene call, TRBD2, has no DNA to confirm it. The receptor comes from a woman aged 45-65 years in good health. Donor details come from another sample of the same person, matched by shared clones. CDR3 protein: CSASGVAGERETQYF.